This T cell receptor (beta chain) was sequenced for a study of blood T cell repertoires in COVID-19. Sequencing was performed with immunoSEQ multiplex PCR; in TCRdb, only in-frame clones are kept and a portion is missing. The table has roughly 70,000 clones, about 90% seen once. Looked up from germline, CDR1 is SGHRS and CDR2 is YFSETQ. Deletions cut 2 bases from V and 5 bases from J, with 14 bases between. This CDR3 spans 14 amino acids. Specimen: peripheral blood. The sequence was collected from a man in his fifties with active COVID-19. The chain is built from TRBV5-1 and TRBJ2-7, with D possibly matching TRBD1 (5 bases). The CDR3, as DNA: TGCGCCAGCAGCTTTAGGGGCGTCAGCGACGAGCAGTACTTC. It is translated as CASSFRGVSDEQYF.